The clone carrying this T cell receptor beta chain was found a few times. As yet, its antigen is unknown. Unique molecular identifiers were present in the TCR beta cDNA libraries. TCRdb re-derived calls from the PCR reads in MiXCR, one entry per CDR3 protein. The sample records about 540,000 distinct CDR3 sequences, roughly 34% being singletons. This sample stems from a study of post-analysis software for immune sequencing data. Broader study findings: Elevated frequency relative to controls characterized about 5 TRBV segments in patients, TRBV5-6, TRBV5-1 and TRBV20-1 among them.

The J segment lost 7 bases and the V segment lost 5 bases, leaving 9 bases of the junction unmatched. Per the germline V gene, CDR1 is SGHTA and CDR2 is FQGTGA. CDR3 length: 16 residues. This chain joins TRBV7-3 and TRBJ2-1, with 12 bases lining up with TRBD2. Sequencing input: blood. The clonotype was recovered from a girl under 18 with multiple sclerosis. CDR3 in amino acids: CASSAHLAGGRNEQFF. CDR3 nucleotide sequence: TGTGCCAGCAGCGCCCACCTAGCGGGGGGGCGGAATGAGCAGTTCTTC.